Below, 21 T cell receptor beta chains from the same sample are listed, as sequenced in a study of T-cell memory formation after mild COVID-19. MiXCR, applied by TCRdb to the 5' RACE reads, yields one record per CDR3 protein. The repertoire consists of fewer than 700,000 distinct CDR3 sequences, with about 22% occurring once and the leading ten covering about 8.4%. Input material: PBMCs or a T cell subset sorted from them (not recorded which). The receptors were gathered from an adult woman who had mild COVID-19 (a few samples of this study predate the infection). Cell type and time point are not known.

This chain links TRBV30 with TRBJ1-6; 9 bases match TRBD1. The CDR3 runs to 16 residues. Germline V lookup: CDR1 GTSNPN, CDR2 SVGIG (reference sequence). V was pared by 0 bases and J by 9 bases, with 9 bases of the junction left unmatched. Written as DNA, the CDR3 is TGTGCCTGGAGTGTTGGGGGACAGGGATTGAGTTCACCCCTCCACTTT. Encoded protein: CAWSVGGQGLSSPLHF.

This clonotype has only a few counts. CDR3 sequence reads: CASSFRDSSTGELFF. CDR3 DNA: TGCGCCAGCAGCTTCCGGGACAGCAGCACCGGGGAGCTGTTTTTT. V usage is TRBV5-1 and J usage is TRBJ2-2; 7 bases are a match to TRBD1. With V trimmed by 2 bases and J by 4 bases, 5 bases remained unmatched. This CDR3 is built from 15 residues. CDR1 SGHRS and CDR2 YFSETQ come from the germline V gene.

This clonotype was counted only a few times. The CDR3 bases are TGTGCCAGCAGGAAGGGACTAGCGGAATACAATGAGCAGTTCTTC. Protein sequence: CASRKGLAEYNEQFF. The genes are TRBV28 and TRBJ2-1; 11 bases are shared with TRBD2. V was pared by 6 bases and J by 4 bases, with 5 bases of the junction left unmatched. The CDR3 runs to 15 residues. The germline CDR1 and CDR2 sequences are MDHEN and SYDVKM.

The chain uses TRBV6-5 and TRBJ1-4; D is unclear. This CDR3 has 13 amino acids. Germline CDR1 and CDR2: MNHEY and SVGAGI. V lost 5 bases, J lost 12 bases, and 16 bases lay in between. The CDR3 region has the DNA TGTGCCAGCAGTCGGCAACCTCAAAAGGAACTGTTTTTT. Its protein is CASSRQPQKELFF.

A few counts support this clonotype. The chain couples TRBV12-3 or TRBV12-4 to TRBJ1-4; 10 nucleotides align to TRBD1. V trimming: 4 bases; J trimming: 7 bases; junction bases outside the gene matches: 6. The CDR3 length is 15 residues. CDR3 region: CASSSPGTGVEKLFF. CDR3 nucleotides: TGTGCCAGCAGTTCGCCCGGGACAGGGGTTGAAAAACTGTTTTTT.

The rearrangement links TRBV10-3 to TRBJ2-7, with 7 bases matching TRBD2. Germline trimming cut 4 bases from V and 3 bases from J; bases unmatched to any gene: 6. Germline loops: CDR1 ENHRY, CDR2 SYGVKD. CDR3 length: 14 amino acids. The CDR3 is CAISVKTGGYEQYF. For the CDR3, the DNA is TGTGCCATCAGTGTGAAGACGGGAGGCTACGAGCAGTACTTC.

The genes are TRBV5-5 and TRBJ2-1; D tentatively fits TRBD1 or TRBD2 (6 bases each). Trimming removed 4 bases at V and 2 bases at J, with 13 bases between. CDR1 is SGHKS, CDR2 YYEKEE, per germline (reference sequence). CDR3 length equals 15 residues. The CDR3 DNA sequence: TGTGCCAGCAGCCTGAGGGGGGACCCCTACAATGAGCAGTTCTTC. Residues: CASSLRGDPYNEQFF.

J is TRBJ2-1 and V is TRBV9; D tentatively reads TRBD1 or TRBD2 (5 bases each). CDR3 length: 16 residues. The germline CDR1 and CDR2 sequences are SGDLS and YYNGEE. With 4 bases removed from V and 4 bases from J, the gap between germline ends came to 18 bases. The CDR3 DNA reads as TGTGCCAGCAGCCCGTACCTGGGGACCTCATACAATGAGCAGTTCTTC. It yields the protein CASSPYLGTSYNEQFF.

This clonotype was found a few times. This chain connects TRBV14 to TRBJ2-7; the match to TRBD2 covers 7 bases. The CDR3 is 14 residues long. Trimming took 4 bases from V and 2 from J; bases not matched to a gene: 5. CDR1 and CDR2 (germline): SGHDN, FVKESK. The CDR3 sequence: CASSRPLAAYEQYF. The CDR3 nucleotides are TGTGCCAGCAGCCGTCCCCTAGCGGCCTACGAGCAGTACTTC.

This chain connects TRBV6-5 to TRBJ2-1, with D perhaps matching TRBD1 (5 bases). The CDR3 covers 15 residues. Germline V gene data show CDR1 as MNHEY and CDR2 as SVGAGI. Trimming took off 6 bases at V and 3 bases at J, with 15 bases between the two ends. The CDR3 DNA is TGTGCCAGCAGCCTAAGCTGGGGCATCTACAATGAGCAGTTCTTC. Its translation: CASSLSWGIYNEQFF.

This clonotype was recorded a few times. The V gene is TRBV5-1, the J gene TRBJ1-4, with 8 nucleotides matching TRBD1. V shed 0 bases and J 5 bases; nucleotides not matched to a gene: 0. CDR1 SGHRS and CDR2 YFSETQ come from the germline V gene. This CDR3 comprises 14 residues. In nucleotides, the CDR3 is TGCGCCAGCAGCTTGGACAGGGGGAATGAAAAACTGTTTTTT. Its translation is CASSLDRGNEKLFF.

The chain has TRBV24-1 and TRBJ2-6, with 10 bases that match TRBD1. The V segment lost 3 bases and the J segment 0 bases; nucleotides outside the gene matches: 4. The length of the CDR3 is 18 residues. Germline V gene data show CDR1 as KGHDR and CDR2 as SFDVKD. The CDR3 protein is CATSDPRTGGSGANVLTF. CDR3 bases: TGTGCCACCAGTGATCCCAGGACAGGGGGCTCTGGGGCCAACGTCCTGACTTTC.

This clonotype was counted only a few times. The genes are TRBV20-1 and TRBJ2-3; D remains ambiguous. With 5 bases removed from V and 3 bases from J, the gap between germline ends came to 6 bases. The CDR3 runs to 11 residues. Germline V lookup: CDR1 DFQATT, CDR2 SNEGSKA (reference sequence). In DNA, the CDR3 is TGCAGTGCTGCCATTACAGATACGCAGTATTTT. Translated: CSAAITDTQYF.

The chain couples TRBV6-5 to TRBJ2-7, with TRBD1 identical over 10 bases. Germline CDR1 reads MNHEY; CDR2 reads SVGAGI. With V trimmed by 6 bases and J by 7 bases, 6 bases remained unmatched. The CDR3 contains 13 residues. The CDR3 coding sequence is TGTGCCAGCAGACGAGACAGGGGGCTGGAGCAGTACTTC. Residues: CASRRDRGLEQYF.

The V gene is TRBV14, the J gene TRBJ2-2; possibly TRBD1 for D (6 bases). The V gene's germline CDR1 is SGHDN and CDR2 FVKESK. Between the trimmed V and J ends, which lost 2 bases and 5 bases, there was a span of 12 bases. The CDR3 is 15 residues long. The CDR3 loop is CASSQRGQGTGELFF. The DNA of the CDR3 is TGTGCCAGCAGCCAACGAGGGCAGGGGACCGGGGAGCTGTTTTTT.

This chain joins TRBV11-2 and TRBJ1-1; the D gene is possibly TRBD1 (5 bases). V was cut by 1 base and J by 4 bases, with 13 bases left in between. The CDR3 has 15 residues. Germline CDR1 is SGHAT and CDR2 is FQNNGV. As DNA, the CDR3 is TGTGCCAGCAGCTTAGGCTACTGGGGCTTCACTGAAGCTTTCTTT. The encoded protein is CASSLGYWGFTEAFF.

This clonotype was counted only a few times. CDR3: CASSFGTGAGYEQYF. Here the CDR3 DNA reads TGTGCCAGCAGCTTCGGGACAGGGGCCGGCTACGAGCAGTACTTC. This chain uses TRBV3-1 with TRBJ2-7, with TRBD1 identical over 10 bases. Unmatched junction bases numbered 7, after V lost 5 bases and J lost 3 bases. Germline V CDR1 and CDR2: LGHDT, YNNKEL (reference sequence). This CDR3 has 15 residues.

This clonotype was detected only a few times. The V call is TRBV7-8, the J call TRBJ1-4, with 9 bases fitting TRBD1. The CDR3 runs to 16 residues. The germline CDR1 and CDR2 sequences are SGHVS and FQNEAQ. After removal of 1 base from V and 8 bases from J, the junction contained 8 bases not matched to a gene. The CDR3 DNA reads TGTGCCAGCAGCTTAGTTGGGGGACAGGGTCGAGAAAAACTGTTTTTT. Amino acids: CASSLVGGQGREKLFF. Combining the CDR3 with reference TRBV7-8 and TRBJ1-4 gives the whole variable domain GAGVSQSPRYKVAKRGQDVALRCDPISGHVSLFWYQQALGQGPEFLTYFQNEAQLDKSGLPSDRFFAERPEGSVSTLKIQRTQQEDSAVYLCASSLVGGQGREKLFFGSGTQLSVL.

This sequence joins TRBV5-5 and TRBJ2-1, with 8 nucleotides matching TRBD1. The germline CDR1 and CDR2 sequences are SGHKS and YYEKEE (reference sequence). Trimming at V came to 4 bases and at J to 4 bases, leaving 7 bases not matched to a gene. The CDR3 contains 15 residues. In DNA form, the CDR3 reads TGTGCCAGCAGCCCGGCGGGACAGGAGTACAATGAGCAGTTCTTC. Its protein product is CASSPAGQEYNEQFF.

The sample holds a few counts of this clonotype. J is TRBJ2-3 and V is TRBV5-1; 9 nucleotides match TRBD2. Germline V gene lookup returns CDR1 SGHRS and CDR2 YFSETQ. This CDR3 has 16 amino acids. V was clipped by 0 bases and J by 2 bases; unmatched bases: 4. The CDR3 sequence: CASSLGLADVTDTQYF. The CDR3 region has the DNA TGCGCCAGCAGCTTGGGACTAGCGGACGTCACAGATACGCAGTATTTT.

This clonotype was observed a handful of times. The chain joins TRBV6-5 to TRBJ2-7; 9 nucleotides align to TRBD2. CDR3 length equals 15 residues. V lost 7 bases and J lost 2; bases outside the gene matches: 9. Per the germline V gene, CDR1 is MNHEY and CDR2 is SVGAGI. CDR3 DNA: TGTGCCAGCACCCTTATGAGCGGGGGGACCTACGAGCAGTACTTC. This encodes CASTLMSGGTYEQYF.